This T cell receptor beta chain was sequenced in a study of cytomegalovirus exposure and HLA in healthy donors. Study summary: Genotyping of more than 300 donors showed that over 65% belonged to the Caucasian-associated ancestry cluster.

There are 15 residues in the CDR3. Germline V gene sequence: CDR1 SGHNT, CDR2 YYREEE (reference sequence). V gave up 4 bases and J gave up 3 bases; unmatched junction bases: 8. In the case of this clone: The antigen remains undetermined.

The study ran its PCR with 60 Vbeta and 13 Jbeta primers. Data came from immunoSEQ multiplex PCR; TCRdb stores just in-frame clones and leaves some out. The sample has about 200,000 clones, around 77% seen once. The study, taken as a whole, reports: HLA alleles were associated with 15,000 to 20,000 TCR beta sequences in a later analysis at 0.05 false discovery rate. Researchers catalogued 160 or so TCR beta chains as cytomegalovirus-associated. In vitro checks showed that a few CMV-associated chains really do target CMV antigens.

The origin of this receptor is a woman aged 25-40 years in good health and CMV-seronegative. V and J are TRBV5-4 and TRBJ2-5; 8 bases are shared with TRBD1. The sample comprised PBMCs. CDR3 DNA: TGTGCCAGCAGCGAGCCGGGACAGGAAGAAGAGACCCAGTACTTC. Protein sequence: CASSEPGQEEETQYF. Variable domain in full (rest from reference TRBV5-4 and TRBJ2-5): ETGVTQSPTHLIKTRGQQVTLRCSSQSGHNTVSWYQQALGQGPQFIFQYYREEENGRGNFPPRFSGLQFPNYSSELNVNALELDDSALYLCASSEPGQEEETQYFGPGTRLLVL.